This passage covers 4 T cell receptor beta chains from one sample sequenced in a study of T cell changes during pregnancy in multiple sclerosis. This table comes from immunoSEQ multiplex PCR, and its TCRdb copy is limited to in-frame clones, with some not included. The sample yields approximately 60,000 clones, approximately 93% seen once. This specimen was CD8+ T cells from peripheral blood mononuclear cells, taken in the second trimester of pregnancy. The receptors were sampled from a female donor with multiple sclerosis, enrolled in a pregnancy study.

The V and J genes are TRBV27 and TRBJ2-7, with no clear D. Per germline, CDR1 MNHEY and CDR2 SMNVEV (reference sequence). The CDR3 contains 12 residues. Trimming removed 3 bases from V and 3 bases from J, with 6 bases in between. CDR3 nucleotide sequence: TGTGCCAGCAGTTTCCCCGGCTACGAGCAGTACTTC. It yields the protein CASSFPGYEQYF.

V usage is TRBV27 and J usage is TRBJ2-2; 10 bases match TRBD2. The CDR3 consists of 18 residues. Germline CDR1 and CDR2: MNHEY and SMNVEV (reference sequence). V was clipped by 6 bases and J by 0 bases; unmatched bases: 10. CDR3 residues: CASSPGLAELANTGELFF. The CDR3 nucleotides read TGTGCCAGCAGCCCCGGACTAGCGGAGCTCGCGAACACCGGGGAGCTGTTTTTT.

The gene calls are TRBV5-1 and TRBJ1-1; possible D gene TRBD1, 6 bases. Germline loops: CDR1 SGHRS, CDR2 YFSETQ. The CDR3 length is 14 residues. The germline V and J ends were trimmed by 4 bases and 4 bases, with 14 bases remaining between them. CDR3 protein: CASSLTGPGTEAFF. CDR3 DNA: TGCGCCAGCAGCCTAACAGGGCCCGGCACTGAAGCTTTCTTT. Complete variable domain (other parts from reference TRBV5-1 and TRBJ1-1): KAGVTQTPRYLIKTRGQQVTLSCSPISGHRSVSWYQQTPGQGLQFLFEYFSETQRNKGNFPGRFSGRQFSNSRSEMNVSTLELGDSALYLCASSLTGPGTEAFFGQGTRLTVV.

The count of this clone is one. The chain uses TRBV7-6 and TRBJ2-1; 7 bases align to TRBD2. The CDR3 consists of 19 residues. Germline loops: CDR1 SGHVS, CDR2 FNYEAQ. V dropped 5 bases and J dropped 7; count of bases not matched to a gene: 23. CDR3 DNA sequence: TGTGCCAGCAGCCCCCGCGGAGCGGGGCGACAATTTTCCACTAATGAGCAGTTCTTC. Its protein product is CASSPRGAGRQFSTNEQFF.